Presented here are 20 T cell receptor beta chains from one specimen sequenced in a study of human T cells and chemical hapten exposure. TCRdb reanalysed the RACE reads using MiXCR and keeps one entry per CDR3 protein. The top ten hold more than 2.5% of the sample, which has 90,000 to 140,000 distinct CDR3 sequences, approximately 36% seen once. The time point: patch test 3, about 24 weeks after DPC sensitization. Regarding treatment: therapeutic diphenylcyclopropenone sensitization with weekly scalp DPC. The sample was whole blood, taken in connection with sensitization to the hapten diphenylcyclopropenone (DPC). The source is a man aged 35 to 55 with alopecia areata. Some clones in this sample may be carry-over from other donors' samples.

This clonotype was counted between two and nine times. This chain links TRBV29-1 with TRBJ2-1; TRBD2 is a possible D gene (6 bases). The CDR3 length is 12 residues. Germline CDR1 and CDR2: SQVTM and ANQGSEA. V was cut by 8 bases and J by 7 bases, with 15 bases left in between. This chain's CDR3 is CSPGPGGNEQFF. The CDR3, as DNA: TGCAGCCCGGGCCCAGGAGGGAATGAGCAGTTCTTC.

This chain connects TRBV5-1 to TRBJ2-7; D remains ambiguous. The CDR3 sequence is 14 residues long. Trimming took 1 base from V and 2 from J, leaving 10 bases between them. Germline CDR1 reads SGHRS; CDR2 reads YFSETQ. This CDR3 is CASSLSTPAYEQYV. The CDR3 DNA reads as TGCGCCAGCAGCTTGTCTACACCCGCCTACGAGCAGTACGTC.

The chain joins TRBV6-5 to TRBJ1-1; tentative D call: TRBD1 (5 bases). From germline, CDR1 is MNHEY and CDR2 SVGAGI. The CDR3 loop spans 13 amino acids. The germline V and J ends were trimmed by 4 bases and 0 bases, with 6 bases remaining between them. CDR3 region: CASSSTVNTEAFF. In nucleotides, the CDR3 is TGTGCCAGCAGTTCGACAGTGAACACTGAAGCTTTCTTT.

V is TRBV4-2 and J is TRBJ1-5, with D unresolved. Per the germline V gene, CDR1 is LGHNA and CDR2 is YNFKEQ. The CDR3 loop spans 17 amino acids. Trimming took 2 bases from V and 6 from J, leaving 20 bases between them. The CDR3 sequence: CASSQLSRGVRGQPQHF. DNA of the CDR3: TGTGCCAGCAGCCAACTCTCCCGCGGGGTTCGGGGTCAGCCCCAGCATTTT.

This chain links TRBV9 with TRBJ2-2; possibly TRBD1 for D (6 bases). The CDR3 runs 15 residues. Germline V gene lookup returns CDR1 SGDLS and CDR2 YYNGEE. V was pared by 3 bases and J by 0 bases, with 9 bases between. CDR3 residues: CASSARQANTGELFF. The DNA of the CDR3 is TGTGCCAGCAGCGCCAGACAGGCGAACACCGGGGAGCTGTTTTTT.

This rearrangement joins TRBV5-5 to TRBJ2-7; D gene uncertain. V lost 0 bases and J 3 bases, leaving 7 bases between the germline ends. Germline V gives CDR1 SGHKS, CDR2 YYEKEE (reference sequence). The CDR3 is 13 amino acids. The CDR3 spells CASSLAYFYEQYV. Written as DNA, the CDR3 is TGTGCCAGCAGCTTGGCCTACTTCTACGAGCAGTACGTC.

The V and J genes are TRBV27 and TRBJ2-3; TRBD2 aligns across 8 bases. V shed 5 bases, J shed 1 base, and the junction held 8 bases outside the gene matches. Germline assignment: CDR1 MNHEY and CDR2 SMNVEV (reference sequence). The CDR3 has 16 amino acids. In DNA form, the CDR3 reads TGTGCCAGCAGTGCAAAGAGCGGGAGCGGCACAGATACGCAGTATTTT. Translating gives CASSAKSGSGTDTQYF.

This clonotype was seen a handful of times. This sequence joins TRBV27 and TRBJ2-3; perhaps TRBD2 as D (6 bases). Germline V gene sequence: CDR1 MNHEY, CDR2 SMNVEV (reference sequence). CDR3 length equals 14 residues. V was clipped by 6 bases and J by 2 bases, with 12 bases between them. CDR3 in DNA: TGTGCCAGCAGAAGGACTATCGTCACAGATACGCAGTATTTT. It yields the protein CASRRTIVTDTQYF.

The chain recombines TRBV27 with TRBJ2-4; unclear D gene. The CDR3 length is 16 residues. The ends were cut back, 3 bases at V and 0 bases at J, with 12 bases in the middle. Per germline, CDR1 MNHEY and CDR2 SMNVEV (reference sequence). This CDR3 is CASSLIGQLAKNIQYF. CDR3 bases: TGTGCCAGCAGTTTGATAGGCCAACTAGCCAAAAACATTCAGTACTTC.

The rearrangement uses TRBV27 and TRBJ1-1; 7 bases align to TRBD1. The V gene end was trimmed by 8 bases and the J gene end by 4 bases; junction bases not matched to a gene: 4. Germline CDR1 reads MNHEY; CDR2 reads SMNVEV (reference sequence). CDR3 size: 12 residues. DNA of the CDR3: TGTGCCAGCCGGACAGGCCGCACTGAAGCTTTCTTT. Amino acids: CASRTGRTEAFF.

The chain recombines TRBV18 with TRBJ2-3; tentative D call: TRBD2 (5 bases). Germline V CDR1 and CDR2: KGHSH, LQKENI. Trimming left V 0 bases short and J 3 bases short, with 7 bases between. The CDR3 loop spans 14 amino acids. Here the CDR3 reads CASSPPRGTDTQYF. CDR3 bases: TGTGCCAGCTCACCACCGCGCGGGACAGATACGCAGTATTTT.

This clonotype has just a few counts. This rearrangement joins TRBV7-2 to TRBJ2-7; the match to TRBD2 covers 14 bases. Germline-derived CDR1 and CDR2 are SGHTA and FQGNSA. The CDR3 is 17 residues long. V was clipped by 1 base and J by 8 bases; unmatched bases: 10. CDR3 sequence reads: CASSLERVGTSGSKQYF. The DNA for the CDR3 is TGTGCCAGCAGCTTAGAGAGAGTCGGGACTAGCGGGAGTAAGCAGTACTTC.

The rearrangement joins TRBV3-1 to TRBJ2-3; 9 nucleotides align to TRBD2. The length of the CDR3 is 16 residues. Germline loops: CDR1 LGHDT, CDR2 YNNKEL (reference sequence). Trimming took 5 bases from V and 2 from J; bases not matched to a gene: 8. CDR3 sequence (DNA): TGTGCCAGCAGCTACCGACTAGCGGCCGCCACAGATACGCAGTATTTT. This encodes CASSYRLAAATDTQYF.

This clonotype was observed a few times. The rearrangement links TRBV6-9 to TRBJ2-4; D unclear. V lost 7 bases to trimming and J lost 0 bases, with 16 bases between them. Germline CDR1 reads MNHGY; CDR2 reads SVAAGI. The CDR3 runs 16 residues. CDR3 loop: CASTKSTLLAKNIQYF. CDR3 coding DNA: TGTGCCAGCACTAAATCGACCCTCCTAGCCAAAAACATTCAGTACTTC.

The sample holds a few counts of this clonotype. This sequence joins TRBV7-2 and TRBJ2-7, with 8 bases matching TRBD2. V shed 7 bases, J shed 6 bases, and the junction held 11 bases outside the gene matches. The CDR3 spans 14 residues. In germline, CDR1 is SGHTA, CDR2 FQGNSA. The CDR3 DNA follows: TGTGCCAGCAAGGGGGGCGGGAGGACCTCCGAGCAGTACTTC. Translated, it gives CASKGGGRTSEQYF.

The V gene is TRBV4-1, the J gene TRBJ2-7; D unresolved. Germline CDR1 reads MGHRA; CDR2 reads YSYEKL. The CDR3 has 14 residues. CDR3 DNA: TGCGCCAGCAGCCAAGTTTACGGAAGCTACGAGCAGGACGTC. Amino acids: CASSQVYGSYEQDV.

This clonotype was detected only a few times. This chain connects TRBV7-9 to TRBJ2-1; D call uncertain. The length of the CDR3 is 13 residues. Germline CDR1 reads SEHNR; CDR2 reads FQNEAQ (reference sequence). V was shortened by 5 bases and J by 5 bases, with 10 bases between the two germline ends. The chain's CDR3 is CASSPPPHNEQFF. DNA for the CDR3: TGTGCCAGCAGCCCCCCTCCCCACAATGAGCAGTTCTTC.

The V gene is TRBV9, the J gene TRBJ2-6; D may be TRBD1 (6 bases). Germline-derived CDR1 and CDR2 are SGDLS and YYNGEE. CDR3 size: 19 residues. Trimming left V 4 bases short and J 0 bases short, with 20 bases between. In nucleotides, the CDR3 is TGTGCCAGCAGCCCTTACCCAGGGGAAATCAGCTCTGGGGCCAACGTCCTGACTTTC. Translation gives CASSPYPGEISSGANVLTF.

CDR3 in amino acids: CASTQGSNYGYTF. The CDR3 DNA reads TGTGCCAGCACCCAGGGAAGTAACTATGGCTACACCTTC. The chain couples TRBV28 to TRBJ1-2; perhaps TRBD1 as D (5 bases). Per germline, CDR1 MDHEN and CDR2 SYDVKM. V lost 7 bases and J lost 1, with 10 bases in between. The CDR3 length is 13 residues.

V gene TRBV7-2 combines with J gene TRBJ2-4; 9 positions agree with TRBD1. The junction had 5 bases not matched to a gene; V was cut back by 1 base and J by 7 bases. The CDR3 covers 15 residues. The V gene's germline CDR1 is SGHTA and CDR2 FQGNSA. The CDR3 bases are TGTGCCAGCAGCTTAGTTGGGGGACAGGGTAACATTCAGTACTTC. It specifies CASSLVGGQGNIQYF.